This T cell receptor (beta chain) originates from a study of blood T cells in healthy people across ages. In germline, CDR1 is MGHRA, CDR2 YSYEKL. The CDR3 covers 15 residues. V lost 2 bases and J 4 bases, leaving 14 bases between the germline ends. This clonotype was detected only a few times. PCR was performed a second time for about 6 to 12 cycles using a sample-barcoded 5' primer and a J-beta primer mix. TCRdb reanalysed the 5' RACE reads using MiXCR and keeps one entry per CDR3 protein. This table holds 750,000 or so distinct CDR3 sequences, 25% found once. This sample also belongs to another study, concerning T cells of mothers and their children.

V is TRBV4-1 and J is TRBJ2-5; D tentatively fits TRBD1 or TRBD2 (5 bases each). Sample: blood. This TCR came from a boy younger than 18 in good health. The CDR3 DNA sequence: TGCGCCAGCAGCCAAAATAGCGCAGGGCGAGAGACCCAGTACTTC. Protein product: CASSQNSAGRETQYF.